These 6 T cell receptor beta chains originate from one sample sequenced in a study of Graves' ophthalmopathy and Graves' hyperthyroidism. For repertoire sequencing, the TCR beta CDR3 regions were amplified from RNA transcripts. The library came from an HTBI-primed first-round RT-PCR and a second-round multiplex PCR. TCRdb passed the multiplex PCR reads through MiXCR, listing each CDR3 protein once. The table lists hundreds of thousands of distinct CDR3 sequences, approximately 15% of them singletons. The sequenced material came from blood. The receptors derive from a woman younger than 45 with Graves' ophthalmopathy.

This clonotype was detected ten times or more. The chain joins TRBV15 to TRBJ2-3, with D maybe TRBD1 (5 bases). The CDR3 has 15 residues. Looked up from germline, CDR1 is LNHNV and CDR2 is YYDKDF (reference sequence). Deletions cut 3 bases from V and 0 bases from J, with 10 bases between. The chain's CDR3 is CATSSRQPSTDTQYF. The CDR3 DNA is TGTGCCACCAGCAGCCGACAGCCTAGCACAGATACGCAGTATTTT.

This clonotype came up many times. The chain couples TRBV2 to TRBJ2-7, with TRBD1 matching over 9 bases. This CDR3 has 14 amino acids. The V segment lost 6 bases and the J segment 0 bases; nucleotides outside the gene matches: 3. The germline gives CDR1 SNHLY, CDR2 FYNNEI. CDR3 in DNA: TGTGCCAGCAGACGGACAGGGGACTCCTACGAGCAGTACTTC. This gives the protein CASRRTGDSYEQYF.

The chain links TRBV6-2 or TRBV6-3 to TRBJ2-7, with D unclear. This CDR3 comprises 14 residues. The ends were cut back, 5 bases at V and 6 bases at J, with 17 bases in the middle. Germline CDR1 and CDR2: MNHEY and SVGEGT. The CDR3 protein is CASSTTPVRAEQYF. The CDR3 bases are TGTGCCAGCAGTACTACCCCCGTTCGCGCCGAGCAGTACTTC.

Only a few counts were recorded for this clonotype. The chain employs TRBV5-1 and TRBJ1-1, with D possibly matching TRBD1 (6 bases). V lost 2 bases and J 6 bases, leaving 11 bases between the germline ends. There are 13 residues in the CDR3. In germline, CDR1 is SGHRS, CDR2 YFSETQ. CDR3: CASSLPQGSEAFF. Written as DNA, the CDR3 is TGCGCCAGCAGCTTACCACAGGGATCTGAAGCTTTCTTT.

There are a few counts of this clonotype. The V gene is TRBV28, the J gene TRBJ1-1, with 9 bases fitting TRBD1. V shed 5 bases, J shed 4 bases, and the junction held 17 bases outside the gene matches. Germline V gene lookup returns CDR1 MDHEN and CDR2 SYDVKM. The CDR3 consists of 18 residues. The CDR3 DNA is TGTGCCAGCAGTACGGGACAGGGTCTTATTCGGCTGGGCACTGAAGCTTTCTTT. It specifies CASSTGQGLIRLGTEAFF.

At least ten counts were recorded for this clonotype. The chain has TRBV6-5 and TRBJ1-3; D gene ambiguous. This CDR3 contains 14 residues. The germline V and J ends were trimmed by 7 bases and 0 bases, with 10 bases remaining between them. CDR1 and CDR2 from the germline V gene are MNHEY and SVGAGI. The CDR3 bases are TGTGCCAGCACTCCTTGGGCCTCTGGAAACACCATATATTTT. It yields the protein CASTPWASGNTIYF.